The TCR beta chain under discussion was sequenced for a study of cytomegalovirus exposure and HLA in healthy donors. In the PCR, 60 Vbeta and 13 Jbeta primers were used. Generated by immunoSEQ multiplex PCR, the TCRdb table keeps only in-frame clones and is missing some. This sample has 60,000 to 75,000 clones; about 74% occur once, and the top ten carry approximately 22%. With respect to this clone: Its antigen is not known.

Per germline, CDR1 SEHNR and CDR2 FQNEAQ (reference sequence). The CDR3 loop spans 16 amino acids. J lost 5 bases, V lost 0 bases, and 5 bases had no gene match. Whole-study results and caveats: In vitro checks showed that a few CMV-associated chains really do target CMV antigens.

This TCR was recovered from a woman aged 25 to 39 in good health and CMV-seropositive. Sequencing used PBMCs. The chain combines TRBV7-9 with TRBJ2-1; 9 bases fit TRBD2. The CDR3 protein is CASSLAAGGPHNEQFF. The CDR3, as DNA: TGTGCCAGCAGCTTAGCGGCGGGAGGGCCGCACAATGAGCAGTTCTTC.